Listed here are 5 T cell receptor beta chains from one sample, sequenced in a study of early T cells in non-severe SARS-CoV-2 infection. TCRdb called the 5' RACE reads again in MiXCR, with one record for every CDR3 protein. This table has 50,000 to 60,000 distinct CDR3 sequences, about 6.4% appearing once. The sample consisted of whole blood, taken at baseline. These receptors all stem from an adult who was a healthcare worker with PCR-confirmed SARS-CoV-2 infection or an uninfected control (not recorded which).

This clonotype has at least ten counts. The genes are TRBV7-2 and TRBJ2-3, with 8 bases identical to TRBD2. The germline gives CDR1 SGHTA, CDR2 FQGNSA. J gave up 3 bases and V 8 bases, and 7 bases lay outside the gene matches. This CDR3 is 14 amino acids long. The CDR3 nucleotides are TGTGCCAGCGGGACGACTAGCGTGACAGATACGCAGTATTTT. Residues: CASGTTSVTDTQYF.

This clonotype was seen ten or more times. The chain is built from TRBV7-2 and TRBJ2-3; D not certain. The CDR3 has 14 residues. V was pared by 1 base and J by 4 bases, with 9 bases between. Germline V gene lookup returns CDR1 SGHTA and CDR2 FQGNSA. This CDR3 is CASSLVLQADTQYF. The CDR3 coding sequence is TGTGCCAGCAGCTTAGTCTTGCAGGCAGATACGCAGTATTTT.

The chain links TRBV7-2 to TRBJ1-3; no reliable D call. CDR1 and CDR2 (germline): SGHTA, FQGNSA. The CDR3 consists of 13 residues. With 7 bases removed from V and 7 bases from J, the gap between germline ends came to 14 bases. The CDR3 DNA follows: TGTGCCAGCACCCCAGGAATCTTGAACACCATATATTTT. Its translation: CASTPGILNTIYF.

There are many counts of this clonotype. The chain couples TRBV7-3 to TRBJ1-2; D is uncertain. The CDR3 spans 14 residues. V was cut by 2 bases and J by 4 bases, with 11 bases left in between. Germline values: CDR1 SGHTA, CDR2 FQGTGA. The CDR3, as DNA: TGTGCCAGCAGCTTACTCCTTGGCCCCTATGGCTACACCTTC. Its protein is CASSLLLGPYGYTF.

Many counts were recorded for this clonotype. CDR3 amino acids: CASSFATGTTDTQYF. CDR3 DNA: TGTGCCAGCAGCTTTGCGACAGGGACGACAGATACGCAGTATTTT. The V call is TRBV7-6, the J call TRBJ2-3; 7 bases map to TRBD1. CDR3 length equals 15 residues. Germline V CDR1 and CDR2: SGHVS, FNYEAQ. V lost 3 bases and J lost 3; bases outside the gene matches: 6.